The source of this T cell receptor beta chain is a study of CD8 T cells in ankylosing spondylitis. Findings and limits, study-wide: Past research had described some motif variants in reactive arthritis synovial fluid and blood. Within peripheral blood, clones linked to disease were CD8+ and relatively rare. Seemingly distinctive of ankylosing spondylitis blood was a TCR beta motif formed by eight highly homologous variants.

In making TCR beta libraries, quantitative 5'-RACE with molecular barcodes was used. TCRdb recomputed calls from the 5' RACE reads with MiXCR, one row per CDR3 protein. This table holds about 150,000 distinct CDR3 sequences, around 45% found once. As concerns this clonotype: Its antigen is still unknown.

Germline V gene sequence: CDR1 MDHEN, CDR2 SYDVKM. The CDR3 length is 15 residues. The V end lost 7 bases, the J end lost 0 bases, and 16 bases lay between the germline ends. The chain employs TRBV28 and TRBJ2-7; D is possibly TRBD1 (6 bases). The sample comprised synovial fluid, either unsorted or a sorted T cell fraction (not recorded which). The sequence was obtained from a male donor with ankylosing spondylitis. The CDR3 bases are TGTGCCAGCAACATACAGGGACGAGTCTCCTACGAGCAGTACTTC. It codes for CASNIQGRVSYEQYF.